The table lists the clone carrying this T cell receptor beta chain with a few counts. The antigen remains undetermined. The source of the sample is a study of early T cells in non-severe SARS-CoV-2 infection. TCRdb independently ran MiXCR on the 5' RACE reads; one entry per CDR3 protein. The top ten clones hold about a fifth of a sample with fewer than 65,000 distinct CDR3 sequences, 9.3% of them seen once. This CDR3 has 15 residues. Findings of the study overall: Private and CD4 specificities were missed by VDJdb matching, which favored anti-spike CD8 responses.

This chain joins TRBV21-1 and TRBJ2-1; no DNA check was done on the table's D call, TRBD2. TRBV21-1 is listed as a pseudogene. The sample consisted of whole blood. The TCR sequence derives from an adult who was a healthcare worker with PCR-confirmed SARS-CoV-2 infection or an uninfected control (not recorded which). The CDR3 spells CASSPPGGPGNEQFF. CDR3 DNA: TGTGCCAGCAGCCCGCCGGGGGGGCCGGGCAATGAGCAGTTCTTC.